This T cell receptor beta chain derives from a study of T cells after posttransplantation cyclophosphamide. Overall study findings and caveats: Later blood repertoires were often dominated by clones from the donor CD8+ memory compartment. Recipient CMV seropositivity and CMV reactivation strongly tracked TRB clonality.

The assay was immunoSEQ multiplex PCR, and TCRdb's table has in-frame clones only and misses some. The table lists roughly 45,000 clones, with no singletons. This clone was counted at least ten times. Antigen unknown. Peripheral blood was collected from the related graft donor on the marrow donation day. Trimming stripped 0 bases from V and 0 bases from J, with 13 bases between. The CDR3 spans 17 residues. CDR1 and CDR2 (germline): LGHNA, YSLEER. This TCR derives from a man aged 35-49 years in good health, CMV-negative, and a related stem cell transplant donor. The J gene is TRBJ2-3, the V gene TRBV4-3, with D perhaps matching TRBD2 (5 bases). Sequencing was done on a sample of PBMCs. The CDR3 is CASSQEGLAFSTDTQYF. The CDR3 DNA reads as TGCGCCAGCAGCCAAGAAGGACTGGCCTTCAGCACAGATACGCAGTATTTT.